These 9 T cell receptor beta chains originate from one sample sequenced in a study of beta chain features in type 1 diabetes. Every bit of the isolated RNA underwent reverse transcription, so sequencing read expressed TCRB transcripts. Only in-frame clones appear in the TCRdb table, and some are missing; sequencing was by immunoSEQ multiplex PCR. The sample includes some 500,000 clones, 9.5% to 12% of them seen just once. The sample consisted of naive CD4+ T cells from blood. The receptors were sampled from a woman under 30 in good health.

This clone was seen more than once but under ten times. The chain recombines TRBV4-1 with TRBJ2-2; 10 bases match TRBD2. Trimming removed 0 bases from V and 3 bases from J; junction bases left unmatched: 4. Germline V gene lookup returns CDR1 MGHRA and CDR2 YSYEKL. The CDR3 has 17 amino acids. The chain's CDR3 is CASSQEPGTSDTGELFF. CDR3 sequence (DNA): TGCGCCAGCAGCCAAGAGCCCGGGACTAGCGACACCGGGGAGCTGTTTTTT.

Regarding this clone: The same CDR3 also results from other DNA sequences found in this sample. This chain connects TRBV29-1 to TRBJ2-5; TRBD2 aligns across 8 bases. The junction had 14 bases not matched to a gene; V was cut back by 4 bases and J by 1 base. Looked up from germline, CDR1 is SQVTM and CDR2 is ANQGSEA. The CDR3 totals 17 residues. The CDR3 protein is CSVGFGWAGGLQETQYF. CDR3 DNA: TGCAGCGTTGGGTTCGGTTGGGCGGGGGGCCTCCAAGAGACCCAGTACTTC.

This clone has just a few counts. The chain couples TRBV23-1 to TRBJ2-1; D not certain. TRBV23-1 is classed as an ORF, of uncertain function. The CDR3 totals 12 residues. V was clipped by 0 bases and J by 15 bases, with 12 bases between them. The CDR3 loop reads CASSQSRSPPFF. The CDR3 DNA reads TGCGCCAGCAGTCAATCTCGAAGCCCACCGTTCTTC.

This clone was seen a handful of times. The chain carries TRBV7-3 and TRBJ2-1, with D perhaps TRBD1 (6 bases). Germline lookup yields CDR1 SGHTA and CDR2 FQGTGA. The CDR3 spans 15 residues. Trimming took off 5 bases at V and 0 bases at J, with 11 bases between the two ends. The CDR3 DNA reads as TGTGCCAGCAGCCGAACAGGGAGCTCCTACAATGAGCAGTTCTTC. This gives the protein CASSRTGSSYNEQFF.

The chain recombines TRBV2 with TRBJ2-1, with D possibly being TRBD1 (5 bases). V was cut by 4 bases and J by 6 bases, with 10 bases left in between. CDR1 is SNHLY and CDR2 is FYNNEI in the germline V gene. The CDR3 spans 13 residues. This CDR3 is CASSVGPLNEQFF. The CDR3 nucleotides are TGTGCCAGCAGTGTGGGGCCGCTCAATGAGCAGTTCTTC.

V and J are TRBV7-3 and TRBJ2-1, with 7 bases lining up with TRBD2. This CDR3 comprises 14 residues. Germline loops: CDR1 SGHTA, CDR2 FQGTGA. The trim removed 2 bases at V and 8 bases at J, leaving 6 bases unmatched. CDR3 region: CASSLRGGSDEQFF. The CDR3 DNA reads TGTGCCAGCAGCTTACGGGGCGGGAGTGATGAGCAGTTCTTC.

There are a few counts of this clone. The genes are TRBV7-9 and TRBJ1-1; D is unclear. The V gene's germline CDR1 is SEHNR and CDR2 FQNEAQ (reference sequence). The CDR3 has 13 residues. Trimming shortened V by 3 bases and J by 10 bases, and 15 bases separated the two germline ends. The CDR3 DNA sequence: TGTGCCAGCAGCTTTGAGTATAATGGAGGAGCTTTCTTT. It specifies CASSFEYNGGAFF.

This clone has more than one count but fewer than ten. The chain combines TRBV18 with TRBJ1-1; D unclear. The V end was cut by 0 bases, the J end by 8 bases, with 10 bases between. Germline V CDR1 and CDR2: KGHSH, LQKENI. The CDR3 length is 13 residues. DNA of the CDR3: TGTGCCAGCTCACCACCATGGGGTGGCGAAGCTTTCTTT. It translates to CASSPPWGGEAFF.

The chain is built from TRBV14 and TRBJ2-5; D not resolved. V was clipped by 1 base and J by 9 bases, with 6 bases between them. CDR1 and CDR2 from the germline V gene are SGHDN and FVKESK. This CDR3 spans 11 amino acids. CDR3 nucleotides: TGTGCCAGCAGCCAAGCTAGTTCCCAGTACTTC. The encoded protein is CASSQASSQYF. The full variable domain, rest sourced from reference TRBV14 and TRBJ2-5, is EAGVTQFPSHSVIEKGQTVTLRCDPISGHDNLYWYRRVMGKEIKFLLHFVKESKQDESGMPNNRFLAERTGGTYSTLKVQPAELEDSGVYFCASSQASSQYFGPGTRLLVL.